The source of this TCR beta chain is a study of OX40 agonist ivuxolimab in advanced cancers. Study-wide context: Ivuxolimab was a fully human IgG2 agonistic monoclonal antibody targeting the costimulatory receptor OX40 (CD134). Intravenous ivuxolimab was administered to patients every 2 weeks at six dose levels: 0.01, 0.1, 0.3, 1.5, 3 and 10 mg/kg. Of the 50 to 55 patients in dose escalation, about 20 had hepatocellular carcinoma, some 15 had melanoma, 9 had renal cell carcinoma and 9 had head and neck cancer. A male proportion of roughly 80% and a mean age of about 60 years, ranging from roughly 23 to 79, were recorded for the dose-escalation cohort. Prior anti-PD-1, anti-PD-L1 or anti-CTLA-4 therapy was permitted, and checkpoint inhibitors had been received by under 50% of dose-escalation patients. Partial responses were achieved by three dose-escalation patients, of whom one had hepatocellular carcinoma and two had cutaneous melanoma. Peripheral TCRbeta sequencing aimed to test whether ivuxolimab altered TCR sequence diversity and caused clonal T-cell expansion. The paper describes the monotherapy dose-escalation part (N ≈ 52 patients) of the phase I trial of ivuxolimab. Points the paper makes about the study in general: After ivuxolimab, more expanded clones were found on average in CD8+ T cells than in CD4+ T cells. Low levels of normalized T-cell clonal expansion were also shown by some nonresponding patients. Antigen specificity was not determined for the clonally expanded peripheral T cells. At doses from 0.1 to 3.0 mg/kg, clonal expansion was seen in both CD4+ and CD8+ blood T cells between baseline and week 6. In the 0.1-3.0 mg/kg groups, partial responders had among the lowest normalized peripheral clonal expansion, particularly in CD8+ T cells.

The trial excluded patients who had a history of autoimmune disease or were on systemic immunosuppression. Peripheral blood for TCR sequencing was collected from all dose cohorts at baseline, on cycle 4 day 1, and on cycle 7 day 1. Samples came from an open-label, multicenter, first-in-human phase I dose-escalation trial of ivuxolimab. Adults with locally advanced or metastatic melanoma, renal cell, hepatocellular, or head and neck squamous cell carcinoma were enrolled in the trial. CD4+ and CD8+ T cells were sorted separately from peripheral blood before TCR sequencing. Genomic DNA was extracted from sorted cells for sequencing of the TCRbeta CDR3 region. The immunoSEQ Assay was used for sequencing of TCRbeta CDR3 regions. TCRdb obtained this table from immuneACCESS and retained in-frame rearrangements with V and J assigned. These tables miss some clones; where compared with another copy, unresolved V genes account for less than half of the shortfall, and the remainder is unexplained. Present in this sample are 65,000 to 95,000 clones, about 90% of which were seen just once. The ten largest clones capture more than 5.5% of the sample.

About this clone: The specificity of this receptor is unknown. The input lacks base qualities; no much larger clone sits a single base away.

The sequence derives from an adult with an advanced solid tumor such as melanoma, head and neck, liver or kidney cancer. Sequenced here: CD4+ or CD8+ T cells sorted from blood, sampled in a trial of the OX40 agonist ivuxolimab.

The DNA reads as follows: TGTGCCAGCAGGGCCAGATCGATAGGGCGTGGCTCTGGGGCCAACGTCCTGACTTTC. Its protein is CASRARSIGRGSGANVLTF. The chain couples TRBV2 to TRBJ2-6; no D gene call is confident. V is reduced by 6 bases and J by 0 bases, leaving a spacing of 21 bases between them. CDR1 SNHLY and CDR2 FYNNEI are derived from the germline V gene. There are 19 amino acids in the CDR3, from cysteine to phenylalanine inclusive. This entry keeps only the CDR3 DNA: 57 bases, framed from base 1. Outside the CDR3, residues come from the reference TRBV2 and TRBJ2-6 proteins, so the full variable domain is: EPEVTQTPSHQVTQMGQEVILRCVPISNHLYFYWYRQILGQKVEFLVSFYNNEISEKSEIFDDQFSVERPDGSNFTLKIRSTKLEDSAMYFCASRARSIGRGSGANVLTFGAGSRLTVL.